What follows are 20 T cell receptor beta chains derived from one specimen sequenced in a study of cytomegalovirus exposure and HLA in healthy donors. Assay: immunoSEQ multiplex PCR; the TCRdb copy retains only in-frame clones and omits some. This table has about 140,000 clones, 85% to 90% appearing once. Sequenced: PBMCs. The receptors originated from a young man in good health and CMV-seronegative.

This clone was picked up one time. The V and J genes are TRBV27 and TRBJ2-7; weak D call: TRBD1 (5 bases). CDR3 length: 14 amino acids. Germline V CDR1 and CDR2: MNHEY, SMNVEV (reference sequence). V was trimmed by 5 bases and J by 5 bases, leaving 16 bases between them. In nucleotides, the CDR3 is TGTGCCAGCAGTCCAAGAAGGGGCAGGGACGAGCAGTACTTC. Translated, it gives CASSPRRGRDEQYF.

The chain links TRBV6-5 to TRBJ1-1; the D is unclear. This CDR3 is 14 amino acids long. CDR1 MNHEY and CDR2 SVGAGI come from the germline V gene. Trimming left V 6 bases short and J 3 bases short, with 14 bases between. The CDR3 spells CASRLVRGDTEAFF. The DNA for the CDR3 is TGTGCCAGCAGGCTCGTGCGGGGAGACACTGAAGCTTTCTTT.

This chain links TRBV9 with TRBJ2-5, with 13 bases fitting TRBD2. V lost 4 bases to trimming and J lost 4 bases; unmatched junction nucleotides: 4. The CDR3 consists of 15 residues. Germline CDR1 is SGDLS and CDR2 is YYNGEE. CDR3 in amino acids: CASSSGLAGVETQYF. In DNA, the CDR3 is TGTGCCAGCAGCTCTGGACTAGCGGGAGTAGAGACCCAGTACTTC.

The rearrangement links TRBV15 to TRBJ2-2; 8 bases fit TRBD1. The CDR3 has 15 residues. V lost 8 bases, J lost 2 bases, and 7 bases stayed unmatched. CDR1 and CDR2 from the germline V gene are LNHNV and YYDKDF (reference sequence). CDR3 nucleotides: TGTGCCACCCGGGCTGGGACAGGAAACACCGGGGAGCTGTTTTTT. This encodes CATRAGTGNTGELFF.

J is TRBJ1-5 and V is TRBV7-8; D gene ambiguous. Germline CDR1 reads SGHVS; CDR2 reads FQNEAQ. There are 13 residues in the CDR3. V shed 4 bases and J shed 2 bases, with 6 bases lying between them. The CDR3 nucleotides read TGTGCCAGCAGCTCCGGGGGCAATCAGCCCCAGCATTTT. Protein: CASSSGGNQPQHF. Together with reference TRBV7-8 and TRBJ1-5, the CDR3 gives the full variable domain: GAGVSQSPRYKVAKRGQDVALRCDPISGHVSLFWYQQALGQGPEFLTYFQNEAQLDKSGLPSDRFFAERPEGSVSTLKIQRTQQEDSAVYLCASSSGGNQPQHFGDGTRLSIL.

The chain uses TRBV4-1 and TRBJ1-5; no clear D gene. Germline V CDR1 and CDR2: MGHRA, YSYEKL. This CDR3 contains 13 residues. V was cut by 0 bases and J by 5 bases, with 5 bases left in between. As DNA, the CDR3 is TGCGCCAGCAGCCAAGATGCGGATCAGCCCCAGCATTTT. It encodes CASSQDADQPQHF.

This chain joins TRBV11-2 and TRBJ2-1, with 10 bases lining up with TRBD2. After removal of 5 bases from V and 8 bases from J, the junction contained 15 bases not matched to a gene. The CDR3 totals 17 residues. The germline CDR1 and CDR2 sequences are SGHAT and FQNNGV. The CDR3 region has the DNA TGTGCCAGCAGCCTAGCGCGAGCGGGAGGGCCTACCGATGAGCAGTTCTTC. Protein sequence: CASSLARAGGPTDEQFF.

V is TRBV4-1 and J is TRBJ1-5; the D gene is possibly TRBD1 (5 bases). In germline, CDR1 is MGHRA, CDR2 YSYEKL. Trimming left V 1 base short and J 5 bases short, with 15 bases between. The CDR3 covers 16 residues. The CDR3: CASSQAPRGEDQPQHF. In DNA, the CDR3 is TGCGCCAGCAGCCAAGCTCCGCGGGGGGAGGATCAGCCCCAGCATTTT.

The gene calls are TRBV6-1 and TRBJ2-7; D might be TRBD1 (5 bases). The CDR3 totals 14 residues. Germline V gene sequence: CDR1 MNHNS, CDR2 SASEGT. V lost 3 bases to trimming and J lost 5 bases, with 14 bases between them. CDR3 residues: CASSDWGRVDEQYF. The CDR3, as DNA: TGTGCCAGCAGTGATTGGGGCAGGGTCGACGAGCAGTACTTC.

The rearrangement links TRBV7-8 to TRBJ2-5; D is undetermined. Per the germline V gene, CDR1 is SGHVS and CDR2 is FQNEAQ. The V gene lost 6 bases and the J gene lost 3 bases, with 11 bases spanning the gap. The CDR3 consists of 13 residues. CDR3 amino acids: CASSGMAKETQYF. The CDR3 bases are TGTGCCAGCAGTGGTATGGCAAAAGAGACCCAGTACTTC.

J is TRBJ2-7 and V is TRBV30; 8 bases are a match to TRBD2. CDR3 length: 14 residues. Germline CDR1 is GTSNPN and CDR2 is SVGIG (reference sequence). V lost 4 bases, J lost 4 bases, and 9 bases stayed unmatched. CDR3 coding DNA: TGTGCCTGGACCGTCGGGGGGGGTCTTTACGAGCAGTACTTC. Encoded protein: CAWTVGGGLYEQYF.

This clone was seen only a few times. The chain couples TRBV6-6 to TRBJ2-7, with a tentative D call TRBD1 (5 bases). V lost 6 bases, J lost 6 bases, and 15 bases lay in between. Looked up from germline, CDR1 is MNHNY and CDR2 is SVGAGI (reference sequence). The CDR3 length is 13 residues. Here the CDR3 reads CASSPGQVSEQYF. DNA for the CDR3: TGTGCCAGCAGCCCAGGGCAGGTTTCCGAGCAGTACTTC.

V usage is TRBV19 and J usage is TRBJ1-1; the match to TRBD1 covers 9 bases. The length of the CDR3 is 16 residues. Germline loops: CDR1 LNHDA, CDR2 SQIVND (reference sequence). V lost 4 bases, J lost 1 base, and 7 bases stayed unmatched. This CDR3 is CASSRNPGQGNTEAFF. For the CDR3, the DNA is TGTGCCAGTAGTAGAAACCCGGGACAGGGGAACACTGAAGCTTTCTTT.

The chain couples TRBV21-1 to TRBJ1-2. TRBV21-1 is recorded as a pseudogene. The CDR3 extends over 18 amino acids. The CDR3 coding sequence is TGTGCCAGCAGCACTCACCCGGGCCGCGGGGGGATTAACTATGGCTACACCTTC. Its protein product is CASSTHPGRGGINYGYTF.

The rearrangement uses TRBV7-2 and TRBJ2-2, with D perhaps TRBD1 (6 bases). From germline, CDR1 is SGHTA and CDR2 FQGNSA. Trimming took 2 bases from V and 1 from J, leaving 11 bases between them. This CDR3 comprises 16 residues. The CDR3 is CASSLIGTRNTGELFF. The CDR3 region has the DNA TGTGCCAGCAGCTTAATCGGGACAAGGAACACCGGGGAGCTGTTTTTT.

The CDR3 spells CASSLGYTGVPYEQYF. In DNA form, the CDR3 reads TGTGCCAGCAGTTTAGGTTATACAGGGGTCCCCTACGAGCAGTACTTC. This chain links TRBV27 with TRBJ2-7, with TRBD1 identical over 7 bases. The CDR3 is made up of 16 amino acids. The ends lost 2 bases at V and 2 bases at J; junction bases unmatched: 9. The germline gives CDR1 MNHEY, CDR2 SMNVEV (reference sequence).

The V gene is TRBV19, the J gene TRBJ2-3; TRBD2 might be the D (6 bases). The CDR3 contains 14 residues. Trimming pared 6 bases from V and 2 bases from J, leaving 12 bases between. Germline assignment: CDR1 LNHDA and CDR2 SQIVND (reference sequence). The CDR3: CASRSQGLTDTQYF. The DNA of the CDR3 is TGTGCCAGTAGGTCTCAGGGACTCACAGATACGCAGTATTTT. The variable domain in full, completed from reference TRBV19 and TRBJ2-3, reads DGGITQSPKYLFRKEGQNVTLSCEQNLNHDAMYWYRQDPGQGLRLIYYSQIVNDFQKGDIAEGYSVSREKKESFPLTVTSAQKNPTAFYLCASRSQGLTDTQYFGPGTRLTVL.

The chain has TRBV6-1 and TRBJ1-2; D gene unclear. V was shortened by 1 base and J by 5 bases, with 17 bases between the two germline ends. This CDR3 has 16 amino acids. CDR1 and CDR2 from the germline V gene are MNHNS and SASEGT. This CDR3 reads CASSEGVFPRRYGYTF. The CDR3 DNA follows: TGTGCCAGCAGTGAAGGGGTGTTCCCCCGGAGGTATGGCTACACCTTC.

The chain has TRBV6-6 and TRBJ1-2, with D hard to call. Trimming shortened V by 4 bases and J by 1 base, and 13 bases separated the two germline ends. The V gene's germline CDR1 is MNHNY and CDR2 SVGAGI (reference sequence). The CDR3 loop spans 15 amino acids. CDR3 residues: CASSSRHSGNYGYTF. DNA for the CDR3: TGTGCCAGCAGTTCGAGACATTCTGGTAACTATGGCTACACCTTC.

The chain recombines TRBV29-1 with TRBJ2-1; 7 positions agree with TRBD2. Germline V gene data show CDR1 as SQVTM and CDR2 as ANQGSEA. V gave up 4 bases and J gave up 5 bases; unmatched junction bases: 8. This CDR3 is built from 14 residues. This CDR3 is CSVVVGGFDNEQFF. CDR3 bases: TGCAGCGTTGTCGTGGGAGGGTTTGACAATGAGCAGTTCTTC.